The 19 T cell receptor beta chains in this list originate from one sample, sequenced in a study of CXCR3-negative and CXCR3-positive naive CD8 T cells (dated by TCRdb to the late 2010s). Broader findings and caveats from the paper: TRB CDR3s from CXCR3-positive naive cells showed higher hydrophobicity (lower Kidera factor 4), lower energy, and higher strength and volume indices than CXCR3-negative naive cells.

No antigens are known for them. These reads were obtained on a NextSeq 550. The Human TCR Profiling Kit (MiLaboratory) was used to make UMI-labeled 5' RACE TRB cDNA libraries. TCRdb reprocessed the raw reads; every CDR3 protein sequence is a single record, and DNA is not supplied. The sample's records list tens of thousands of distinct CDR3 sequences. The ten largest clones capture around 0.51% of the sample. Sequenced material: naive CXCR3+ CD8+ T cells from blood. The label giving this sample's cell subset or site can be read as: CD45RO-CCR7+CD27+CD95- naive CD8+ T cells expressing CXCR3 (TNR3+). Receptor source: a human donor in good health. Some clones in this sample may be carry-over from other donors' samples.

The V and J genes are TRBV6-5 and TRBJ1-2; the TCRdb call, TRBD1, lacks DNA for checking. The CDR3 runs to 13 residues. CDR1 and CDR2 from the germline V gene are MNHEY and SVGAGI. CDR3: CATKDRVRGGYTF.

The rearrangement joins TRBV4-1 to TRBJ2-7. The CDR3 totals 14 residues. CDR1 is MGHRA, CDR2 YSYEKL, per germline. The CDR3 spells CASSQEDSSYEQYF.

The gene calls are TRBV20-1 and TRBJ2-1; TCRdb designates TRBD1, a call that cannot be tested without DNA. The germline V gene encodes CDR1 DFQATT and CDR2 SNEGSKA (reference sequence). The CDR3 spans 16 residues. CDR3 sequence reads: CSARDQTLSLQGEQFF.

This sequence joins TRBV4-1 and TRBJ1-2. Looked up from germline, CDR1 is MGHRA and CDR2 is YSYEKL. The CDR3 has 12 residues. This chain's CDR3 is CASSDGPYGYTF.

The chain employs TRBV21-1 and TRBJ2-1; absent DNA, TCRdb's TRBD1 call cannot be checked. TRBV21-1 is designated a pseudogene. The CDR3 has 17 residues. CDR3 sequence: CASSKLHRGRKDYEQFF.

The chain carries TRBV5-4 and TRBJ2-2. The CDR3 covers 12 residues. The germline gives CDR1 SGHNT, CDR2 YYREEE (reference sequence). CDR3 loop: CASSPEDGKLFF. The whole variable domain, filled in from reference TRBV5-4 and TRBJ2-2, reads ETGVTQSPTHLIKTRGQQVTLRCSSQSGHNTVSWYQQALGQGPQFIFQYYREEENGRGNFPPRFSGLQFPNYSSELNVNALELDDSALYLCASSPEDGKLFFGEGSRLTVL.

The chain carries TRBV29-1 and TRBJ2-7; checking the TCRdb D call of TRBD1 is not possible without DNA. CDR1 SQVTM and CDR2 ANQGSEA come from the germline V gene. This CDR3 region has 15 residues. This CDR3 reads CSVNPIGAVSYEQYF.

The chain links TRBV28 to TRBJ2-2; the TCRdb D gene call, TRBD1, has no DNA to confirm it. The CDR3 totals 16 residues. Germline-derived CDR1 and CDR2 are MDHEN and SYDVKM. CDR3 sequence reads: CASSWGQNANTGELFF.

This sequence joins TRBV10-3 and TRBJ1-1. The germline CDR1 and CDR2 sequences are ENHRY and SYGVKD. The CDR3 consists of 12 residues. The CDR3 sequence: CAISEGGTEAFF.

The genes are TRBV28 and TRBJ2-7; TCRdb's assignment of TRBD1 cannot be checked, as there is no DNA. The CDR3 is 15 residues long. Germline V gene sequence: CDR1 MDHEN, CDR2 SYDVKM. The CDR3 spells CASSYGTPNSYEQYF.

The chain recombines TRBV4-2 with TRBJ1-1. CDR3 length equals 14 residues. The germline gives CDR1 LGHNA, CDR2 YNFKEQ. CDR3 sequence: CASSQDLANTEAFF.

The V gene is TRBV28, the J gene TRBJ2-7; TCRdb picks TRBD1, but there is no DNA to check that call. Germline CDR1 is MDHEN and CDR2 is SYDVKM. The length of the CDR3 is 15 residues. The CDR3 sequence is CASSLTLQGANEQYF.

V and J are TRBV28 and TRBJ2-1; TCRdb's D gene call, TRBD1, goes unchecked for lack of DNA. Germline CDR1 MDHEN, CDR2 SYDVKM. The CDR3 length is 22 residues. The CDR3 loop reads CASSLSQAAPWRAAGGQNEQFF. The entire variable domain, with the rest obtained from reference TRBV28 and TRBJ2-1, is as follows: DVKVTQSSRYLVKRTGEKVFLECVQDMDHENMFWYRQDPGLGLRLIYFSYDVKMKEKGDIPEGYSVSREKKERFSLILESASTNQTSMYLCASSLSQAAPWRAAGGQNEQFFGPGTRLTVL.

This sequence joins TRBV7-8 and TRBJ2-1. CDR3 size: 16 residues. Germline loops: CDR1 SGHVS, CDR2 FQNEAQ. CDR3: CASSLASSSSYNEQFF.

V usage is TRBV4-1 and J usage is TRBJ2-5; absent DNA, TCRdb's TRBD2 call cannot be checked. The germline gives CDR1 MGHRA, CDR2 YSYEKL. This CDR3 comprises 16 residues. This CDR3 reads CASSQAGLAAQETQYF.

V gene TRBV27 combines with J gene TRBJ2-1; TCRdb's D call of TRBD2 is untestable without DNA. The germline CDR1 and CDR2 sequences are MNHEY and SMNVEV (reference sequence). This CDR3 region has 19 residues. CDR3 sequence: CASSSLLAGGSSSYNEQFF.

The V call is TRBV27, the J call TRBJ2-1; TCRdb calls TRBD1, which cannot be checked without DNA. CDR1 MNHEY and CDR2 SMNVEV come from the germline V gene (reference sequence). The CDR3 totals 16 residues. The chain's CDR3 is CASPVSDGRDYNEQFF.

The chain joins TRBV24-1 to TRBJ2-5; the D gene TCRdb calls, TRBD1, cannot be checked with no DNA. Germline V gives CDR1 KGHDR, CDR2 SFDVKD. The CDR3 sequence is 16 residues long. Here the CDR3 reads CATSDLSGGEQETQYF.

V gene TRBV20-1 combines with J gene TRBJ1-1; the TCRdb call, TRBD1, lacks DNA for checking. Germline V gene sequence: CDR1 DFQATT, CDR2 SNEGSKA (reference sequence). This CDR3 is 15 amino acids long. CDR3 in amino acids: CSARDSPGANTEAFF.